Only one count was recorded for the clone carrying this T cell receptor (beta chain). As handled by the study authors: Estimates of nucleated cell counts were drawn from the amplification of reference gene primers. Produced via immunoSEQ multiplex PCR; TCRdb's table is partial and in-frame only. V and J calls and clone size are copied from that table; D and trimming were computed from the DNA. The sample has around 43,000 clones; about 85% are singletons. This specimen belongs to a study of blood T cell repertoires in COVID-19. Across the whole study: Collection of acute and convalescent COVID-19 samples took place in the United States, Italy and Spain. From T cells, B-cell-depleted T cells, or PBMCs came the material, which was cDNA or gDNA.

This TCR derives from a man aged 45 to 65 in a cohort sampled during active COVID-19. Sequences were obtained from peripheral blood.

CDR3 coding DNA: TGTGCCACTCGGAGGGACAGTCCTGCTTACGAGCAGTACGTC. Its protein product is CATRRDSPAYEQYV. The V gene is TRBV24-1, the J gene TRBJ2-7; weak D call: TRBD1 (7 bases). The germline gives CDR1 KGHDR, CDR2 SFDVKD. This CDR3 spans 14 amino acids. V lost 10 bases and J lost 4, with 19 bases in between.